The present T cell receptor (beta chain) was sequenced within a study of shared clonotypes between healthy human individuals. Profiling relied on immunoSEQ multiplex PCR, and the TCRdb table lists in-frame clones only, not all of them. Found here are 95,000 to 120,000 clones, about two thirds of them singletons; the top ten hold 20% to 25%. The CDR3 is made up of 14 amino acids. CDR1 and CDR2 from the germline V gene are MNHNS and SASEGT. The ends lost 7 bases at V and 2 bases at J; junction bases unmatched: 7. The sample comprised memory CD8+ T cells sorted from blood. Specified subset: CD45RO+ cells pooled with CCR7-negative TemRA cells. This receptor was obtained from a woman under 40 in good health. The J gene is TRBJ2-7, the V gene TRBV6-1, with 8 nucleotides matching TRBD2. CDR3 in DNA: TGTGCCAGCAAGCGAGCGGGAGACGCCTACGAGCAGTACTTC. Amino acid sequence: CASKRAGDAYEQYF.